This T cell receptor beta chain was sequenced in a study of T cell responses to AZD1222 COVID-19 vaccine. This clone is a singleton in its sample. As yet, its antigen is unknown. The CDR3 spans 17 residues. J lost 2 bases, V lost 5 bases, and 8 bases had no gene match. CDR1 and CDR2 from the germline V gene are MNHNY and SVGAGI (reference sequence). Repertoires were generated with immunoSEQ multiplex PCR, while TCRdb's copy carries only in-frame clones and drops some. Here the sample spans 150,000 to 200,000 clones, around 90% being singletons. Broader study findings: Scientists sampled the repertoires only once the peak T cell response had passed. The sample set comprised mostly white British donors with more females, and clonal diversity was possibly underestimated.

The rearrangement uses TRBV6-6 and TRBJ2-3; 12 bases agree with TRBD2. The sequences come from peripheral blood, collected 28 days after the second dose of the MenACWY control vaccine. This sequence was found in an adult who received the MenACWY meningococcal vaccine as a control. CDR3 DNA sequence: TGTGCCAGCAGTCGGGGACTAGCGGGCACCGTCACAGATACGCAGTATTTT. The encoded protein is CASSRGLAGTVTDTQYF.